The 20 T cell receptor beta chains listed next were all sequenced from one sample in a study of blood T cell repertoires in COVID-19. Only in-frame clones appear in the TCRdb table, and some are missing; sequencing was by immunoSEQ multiplex PCR. The sample has around 36,000 clones, roughly 89% seen once. The sample consisted of peripheral blood. These receptors originate from a human donor in a cohort sampled during active COVID-19.

The J gene is TRBJ2-7, the V gene TRBV5-5; no clear D. This CDR3 is built from 13 residues. Germline CDR1 reads SGHKS; CDR2 reads YYEKEE (reference sequence). The V end was cut by 5 bases, the J end by 2 bases, with 11 bases between. DNA of the CDR3: TGTGCCAGCAGTAGGTACAGAGCCTACGAGCAGTACTTC. Translated, it gives CASSRYRAYEQYF.

This sequence joins TRBV18 and TRBJ1-1; D gene ambiguous. There are 13 residues in the CDR3. Trimming shortened V by 2 bases and J by 5 bases, and 9 bases separated the two germline ends. CDR1 is KGHSH, CDR2 LQKENI, per germline. Here the CDR3 reads CASSPGEGTEAFF. DNA of the CDR3: TGTGCCAGCTCACCAGGAGAGGGAACTGAAGCTTTCTTT.

The V gene is TRBV6-1, the J gene TRBJ1-2; D unclear. The germline V and J ends were trimmed by 1 base and 5 bases, with 17 bases remaining between them. This CDR3 has 16 amino acids. The germline V gene encodes CDR1 MNHNS and CDR2 SASEGT. CDR3 in amino acids: CASSEGPGFRTYGYTF. The CDR3 region has the DNA TGTGCCAGCAGTGAAGGGCCGGGTTTTAGGACTTATGGCTACACCTTC.

V and J are TRBV5-5 and TRBJ2-7; the D gene is possibly TRBD2 (6 bases). Germline loops: CDR1 SGHKS, CDR2 YYEKEE (reference sequence). The CDR3 covers 15 residues. V was pared by 5 bases and J by 1 base, with 16 bases between. This CDR3 is CASRRPRGSSYEQYF. The CDR3 coding sequence is TGTGCCAGCAGACGGCCGCGGGGCTCGTCCTACGAGCAGTACTTC.

This clone is a singleton in its sample. V is TRBV3-1 (or the pseudogene TRBV3-2) and J is TRBJ2-7, with 7 bases identical to TRBD1. The germline V gene encodes CDR1 LGHDT and CDR2 YNNKEL (reference sequence). Germline trimming cut 6 bases from V and 2 bases from J; bases unmatched to any gene: 4. The CDR3 spans 13 residues. The CDR3 here is CASRHGTAYEQYF. CDR3 bases: TGTGCCAGCAGACATGGGACAGCCTACGAGCAGTACTTC.

The J gene is TRBJ2-3, the V gene TRBV7-9; D remains unclear. The CDR3 consists of 13 residues. CDR1 and CDR2 (germline): SEHNR, FQNEAQ (reference sequence). V lost 3 bases and J 2 bases, leaving 6 bases between the germline ends. CDR3 loop: CASSFPYTDTQYF. DNA of the CDR3: TGTGCCAGCAGCTTCCCTTACACAGATACGCAGTATTTT. The full variable domain, its missing parts supplied by reference TRBV7-9 and TRBJ2-3, is DTGVSQNPRHKITKRGQNVTFRCDPISEHNRLYWYRQTLGQGPEFLTYFQNEAQLEKSRLLSDRFSAERPKGSFSTLEIQRTEQGDSAMYLCASSFPYTDTQYFGPGTRLTVL.

The CDR3 protein is CASSEYRGVTGELFF. CDR3 nucleotides: TGTGCCAGCAGTGAATACCGGGGGGTCACCGGGGAGCTGTTTTTT. This rearrangement joins TRBV25-1 to TRBJ2-2; 7 bases align to TRBD2. Per germline, CDR1 MGHDK and CDR2 SYGVNS. The trim removed 0 bases at V and 4 bases at J, leaving 2 bases unmatched. This CDR3 comprises 15 residues.

V is TRBV7-9 and J is TRBJ2-7, with a weak D call TRBD1 (6 bases). The length of the CDR3 is 14 residues. Germline CDR1 SEHNR, CDR2 FQNEAQ (reference sequence). V was shortened by 3 bases and J by 0 bases, with 9 bases between the two germline ends. DNA for the CDR3: TGTGCCAGCAGCTTTTCAGGGGCCTCCTACGAGCAGTACTTC. The encoded protein is CASSFSGASYEQYF.

The rearrangement joins TRBV2 to TRBJ2-1; TRBD2 matches 7 bases. The CDR3 is 15 residues long. The germline gives CDR1 SNHLY, CDR2 FYNNEI. V lost 3 bases to trimming and J lost 7 bases; unmatched junction nucleotides: 9. CDR3 sequence (DNA): TGTGCCAGCAGTGACGGCGGACTAGTCCGTAATGAGCAGTTCTTC. Residues: CASSDGGLVRNEQFF. The full variable domain, completed using reference TRBV2 and TRBJ2-1, is EPEVTQTPSHQVTQMGQEVILRCVPISNHLYFYWYRQILGQKVEFLVSFYNNEISEKSEIFDDQFSVERPDGSNFTLKIRSTKLEDSAMYFCASSDGGLVRNEQFFGPGTRLTVL.

The CDR3 spells CASSQGTFSNQPQHF. CDR3 DNA: TGTGCCAGCAGCCAAGGAACTTTTAGCAATCAGCCCCAGCATTTT. This sequence joins TRBV3-1 (or the pseudogene TRBV3-2) and TRBJ1-5; unclear D gene. Between the trimmed V and J ends, which lost 1 base and 0 bases, there was a span of 7 bases. This CDR3 contains 15 residues. CDR1 LGHDT and CDR2 YNNKEL come from the germline V gene (reference sequence).

Written as DNA, the CDR3 is TGTGCCAGCAGTTCGGCTAGCGGGAGGGTAGGGGCAGATACGCAGTATTTT. Amino acids: CASSSASGRVGADTQYF. The chain links TRBV27 to TRBJ2-3, with 12 bases aligning to TRBD2. This CDR3 contains 17 residues. The V and J ends lost 4 bases and 4 bases, in that order; junction bases with no gene match: 9. The V gene's germline CDR1 is MNHEY and CDR2 SMNVEV (reference sequence).

V and J are TRBV11-2 and TRBJ2-2; 10 bases fit TRBD1. Trimming cost V 5 bases and J 6 bases; bases outside gene matches: 3. Germline CDR1 and CDR2: SGHAT and FQNNGV. The CDR3 contains 14 residues. The CDR3 bases are TGTGCCAGCAGCCTAGGACAGGGGGCCGGGGAGCTGTTTTTT. It translates to CASSLGQGAGELFF.

Notes on this clone: Other DNA sequences in this sample translate to the same CDR3. This sequence joins TRBV5-1 and TRBJ1-3, with D unclear. V was shortened by 3 bases and J by 1 base, with 11 bases between the two germline ends. CDR1 and CDR2 (germline): SGHRS, YFSETQ. The CDR3 loop spans 15 amino acids. DNA of the CDR3: TGCGCCAGCAGCTCCACGGGTGATTCTGGAAACACCATATATTTT. It translates to CASSSTGDSGNTIYF. Full variable domain (outside the CDR3, taken from reference TRBV5-1 and TRBJ1-3): KAGVTQTPRYLIKTRGQQVTLSCSPISGHRSVSWYQQTPGQGLQFLFEYFSETQRNKGNFPGRFSGRQFSNSRSEMNVSTLELGDSALYLCASSSTGDSGNTIYFGEGSWLTVV.

The rearrangement joins TRBV5-5 to TRBJ2-7, with 10 bases matching TRBD1. Germline-derived CDR1 and CDR2 are SGHKS and YYEKEE (reference sequence). V trimming: 4 bases; J trimming: 2 bases; junction bases outside the gene matches: 12. The CDR3 length is 17 residues. CDR3 sequence: CASSTGTGAVGTYEQYF. CDR3 DNA sequence: TGTGCCAGCAGCACCGGGACAGGGGCAGTTGGGACCTACGAGCAGTACTTC.

The rearrangement joins TRBV11-2 to TRBJ2-7, with D maybe TRBD1 (5 bases). This CDR3 comprises 13 residues. The V end lost 2 bases, the J end lost 9 bases, and 14 bases lay between the germline ends. Germline lookup yields CDR1 SGHAT and CDR2 FQNNGV. CDR3 sequence (DNA): TGTGCCAGCAGCTTAACAGGATTTACCGGGCAGTACTTC. Translation gives CASSLTGFTGQYF.

The rearrangement links TRBV24-1 to TRBJ2-5, with D possibly TRBD1 on 6 matching bases. V dropped 3 bases and J dropped 0 bases, with 16 bases sitting between them. Germline V gene sequence: CDR1 KGHDR, CDR2 SFDVKD. This CDR3 has 17 residues. CDR3 in DNA: TGTGCCACCAGTGATCCGGGACACCCTCAGTACCAAGAGACCCAGTACTTC. As protein: CATSDPGHPQYQETQYF.

This chain links TRBV6-5 with TRBJ1-1, with TRBD1 matching 8 bases. Losses at the gene ends were 5 bases for V and 10 bases for J; bases not matched to a gene: 6. The CDR3 sequence is 12 residues long. Germline V lookup: CDR1 MNHEY, CDR2 SVGAGI. CDR3: CASSTRQGRAFF. The CDR3 coding sequence is TGTGCCAGCAGTACGCGACAGGGGCGAGCTTTCTTT.

The chain combines TRBV19 with TRBJ2-5, with a possible D match to TRBD1 (6 bases). V was cut by 5 bases and J by 0 bases, with 16 bases left in between. Germline-derived CDR1 and CDR2 are LNHDA and SQIVND (reference sequence). There are 16 residues in the CDR3. The CDR3 region is CASSFQTGWDQETQYF. The CDR3 nucleotides read TGTGCCAGTAGTTTTCAAACAGGGTGGGACCAAGAGACCCAGTACTTC.

This chain uses TRBV7-2 with TRBJ1-3; D gene uncertain. Trimming took 1 base from V and 0 from J, leaving 7 bases between them. The CDR3 loop spans 15 amino acids. Germline V gene sequence: CDR1 SGHTA, CDR2 FQGNSA. CDR3 amino acids: CASSLGGSSGNTIYF. The CDR3, as DNA: TGTGCCAGCAGCTTAGGCGGCTCCTCTGGAAACACCATATATTTT.

The chain couples TRBV12-3 or TRBV12-4 to TRBJ1-2; TRBD1 might be the D (6 bases). Trimming cost V 5 bases and J 7 bases, with 11 bases left between them. This CDR3 comprises 12 residues. The CDR3 region is CASSNRVSGYTF. The CDR3 DNA reads TGTGCCAGCAGTAACAGGGTATCTGGCTACACCTTC.